The 26 T cell receptor beta chains below come from one sample, sequenced in a study of Ad26.COV2.S vaccination and SARS-CoV-2 variants. Method: immunoSEQ multiplex PCR; TCRdb's copy keeps in-frame clones and lacks some. This sample has roughly 510,000 clones, with 70% to 90% found just once. Treatment meaning: around 19 received Ad26.COV2.S at low or high dose, single or two shots; 5 received placebo; per-sample allocation not given. All samples were drawn on day 63, counting from the first vaccine or placebo injection. The material was peripheral blood, obtained in a trial of Ad26.COV2.S vaccine versus placebo. The source of these receptors is a person between 18 and 60 years old who received the Ad26.COV2.S COVID-19 vaccine or a placebo.

The chain employs TRBV25-1 and TRBJ2-7; the D is unclear. With 2 bases removed from V and 5 bases from J, the gap between germline ends came to 10 bases. Germline V CDR1 and CDR2: MGHDK, SYGVNS. CDR3 length: 13 amino acids. CDR3 residues: CASSEIGRHEQYF. CDR3 coding DNA: TGTGCCAGCAGTGAAATAGGGCGCCACGAGCAGTACTTC.

This chain connects TRBV2 to TRBJ1-1, with 9 positions matching TRBD1. V was pared by 6 bases and J by 1 base, with 3 bases of the junction left unmatched. In germline, CDR1 is SNHLY, CDR2 FYNNEI. The CDR3 length is 14 residues. CDR3 sequence (DNA): TGTGCCAGCAGAGGGACAGGGAAGAACACTGAAGCTTTCTTT. Its protein product is CASRGTGKNTEAFF.

The V and J genes are TRBV19 and TRBJ1-5, with TRBD1 as a possible D gene (5 bases). The V end was cut by 3 bases, the J end by 4 bases, with 13 bases between. Germline loops: CDR1 LNHDA, CDR2 SQIVND (reference sequence). This CDR3 is 15 amino acids long. CDR3 DNA: TGTGCCAGTAGTATCTTCGGGGCAGCAAATCAGCCCCAGCATTTT. Its translation: CASSIFGAANQPQHF.

The V and J genes are TRBV6-5 and TRBJ1-2, with D perhaps matching TRBD1 (6 bases). This CDR3 region has 12 residues. V shed 9 bases and J shed 4 bases, with 12 bases lying between them. Germline CDR1 and CDR2: MNHEY and SVGAGI. In DNA, the CDR3 is TGTGCCAGTCAGGACAGCACCTATGGCTACACCTTC. As protein: CASQDSTYGYTF.

The V gene is TRBV5-8, the J gene TRBJ1-2; possible D gene TRBD1, 6 bases. The CDR3 has 14 amino acids. The ends were cut back, 1 base at V and 7 bases at J, with 14 bases in the middle. Germline-derived CDR1 and CDR2 are SGHTS and YDEGEE. This CDR3 is CASSLLGAKGGYTF. The CDR3, as DNA: TGTGCCAGCAGCTTGTTGGGGGCAAAGGGTGGCTACACCTTC.

The chain has TRBV24-1 and TRBJ2-1; 14 bases align to TRBD2. J was trimmed by 7 bases and V by 9 bases; bases with no gene match: 7. This CDR3 region has 15 residues. Germline V lookup: CDR1 KGHDR, CDR2 SFDVKD. CDR3 residues: CATGTSGSFWNEQFF. The CDR3 region has the DNA TGTGCCACCGGGACTAGCGGGAGTTTTTGGAATGAGCAGTTCTTC.

This chain connects TRBV27 to TRBJ2-5, with 7 nucleotides matching TRBD1. This CDR3 has 14 residues. V shed 3 bases, J shed 5 bases, and the junction held 6 bases outside the gene matches. Germline V gene lookup returns CDR1 MNHEY and CDR2 SMNVEV (reference sequence). In DNA form, the CDR3 reads TGTGCCAGCAGTTTTTCGACAGGGCGGGAGACCCAGTACTTC. This codes for CASSFSTGRETQYF.

This rearrangement joins TRBV12-3 or TRBV12-4 to TRBJ2-4; the D call may be TRBD1 or TRBD2 (5 bases each). The CDR3 length is 11 residues. V lost 6 bases to trimming and J lost 13 bases, with 13 bases between them. This chain's CDR3 is CASSPGATQYF. The CDR3 DNA reads TGTGCCAGCAGCCCCGGGGCAACGCAGTACTTC.

The V and J genes are TRBV5-8 and TRBJ1-1, with unresolved D. This CDR3 is 11 amino acids long. Trimming cost V 3 bases and J 8 bases, with 8 bases left between them. Per germline, CDR1 SGHTS and CDR2 YDEGEE. For the CDR3, the DNA is TGTGCCAGCAGCTGGGTCAGGGAAGCTTTCTTT. Translating gives CASSWVREAFF.

This clone was observed a few times. V is TRBV4-3 and J is TRBJ1-2, with 9 nucleotides matching TRBD1. This CDR3 spans 13 amino acids. The ends lost 5 bases at V and 8 bases at J; junction bases unmatched: 6. Germline V lookup: CDR1 LGHNA, CDR2 YSLEER. The CDR3 coding sequence is TGCGCCAGCAGCAGAAGGACAGGGGACGGCTACACCTTC. Translation: CASSRRTGDGYTF.

The chain couples TRBV10-3 to TRBJ2-2; weak D call: TRBD2 (5 bases). Deletions cut 11 bases from V and 1 base from J, with 11 bases between. This CDR3 comprises 13 residues. Germline CDR1 and CDR2: ENHRY and SYGVKD. CDR3 in amino acids: CAAQSGNTGELFF. The CDR3, as DNA: TGTGCCGCCCAAAGCGGGAACACCGGGGAGCTGTTTTTT.

The V gene is TRBV12-3 or TRBV12-4, the J gene TRBJ2-7; D call uncertain. V was pared by 4 bases and J by 7 bases, with 11 bases between. The CDR3 contains 12 residues. CDR3 in amino acids: CASSSPAREQYF. The CDR3 bases are TGTGCCAGCAGTTCGCCCGCGAGGGAGCAGTACTTC.

The table lists this clone with a few counts. The rearrangement joins TRBV2 to TRBJ1-5; TRBD1 matches at 9 bases. The CDR3 consists of 17 residues. Trimming removed 4 bases from V and 2 bases from J; junction bases left unmatched: 9. CDR1 and CDR2 from the germline V gene are SNHLY and FYNNEI. In DNA form, the CDR3 reads TGTGCCAGCAGTGCGGGACAGGGATCTTTACGCAATCAGCCCCAGCATTTT. This codes for CASSAGQGSLRNQPQHF. The entire variable domain, with the rest obtained from reference TRBV2 and TRBJ1-5, is as follows: EPEVTQTPSHQVTQMGQEVILRCVPISNHLYFYWYRQILGQKVEFLVSFYNNEISEKSEIFDDQFSVERPDGSNFTLKIRSTKLEDSAMYFCASSAGQGSLRNQPQHFGDGTRLSIL.

The rearrangement links TRBV3-1 (or the pseudogene TRBV3-2) to TRBJ2-7; no clear D gene. Per the germline V gene, CDR1 is LGHDT and CDR2 is YNNKEL (reference sequence). This CDR3 region has 12 residues. V shed 1 base and J shed 4 bases, with 5 bases lying between them. The CDR3 DNA reads TGTGCCAGCAGCCAAGCCGGGTACGAGCAGTACTTC. This codes for CASSQAGYEQYF.

This chain uses TRBV27 with TRBJ2-2, with D uncertain. Germline CDR1 and CDR2: MNHEY and SMNVEV (reference sequence). The CDR3 length is 14 residues. V dropped 5 bases and J dropped 5 bases, with 12 bases sitting between them. CDR3 in DNA: TGTGCCAGCAGTCCCCGTAGTTTTACCGGGGAGCTGTTTTTT. It translates to CASSPRSFTGELFF.

The chain has TRBV12-3 or TRBV12-4 and TRBJ2-3; D is undetermined. V was shortened by 5 bases and J by 6 bases, with 6 bases between the two germline ends. This CDR3 spans 11 amino acids. CDR3 bases: TGTGCCAGCAGTCGCTCCGATACGCAGTATTTT. It encodes CASSRSDTQYF.

The chain has TRBV6-6 and TRBJ1-5; 10 bases align to TRBD1. V shed 3 bases, J shed 5 bases, and the junction held 4 bases outside the gene matches. Per germline, CDR1 MNHNY and CDR2 SVGAGI (reference sequence). The CDR3 extends over 15 amino acids. The CDR3 sequence is CASSYVDRGYQPQHF. DNA of the CDR3: TGTGCCAGCAGTTATGTGGACAGGGGGTATCAGCCCCAGCATTTT.

This chain links TRBV2 with TRBJ1-2; no clear D. This CDR3 is built from 14 residues. Germline V gene data show CDR1 as SNHLY and CDR2 as FYNNEI. V was trimmed by 5 bases and J by 4 bases, leaving 14 bases between them. CDR3 loop: CASSMQTEVYGYTF. CDR3 sequence (DNA): TGTGCCAGCAGTATGCAGACCGAGGTCTATGGCTACACCTTC.

The rearrangement joins TRBV7-2 to TRBJ2-1; D is perhaps TRBD2 (6 bases). CDR1 and CDR2 (germline): SGHTA, FQGNSA. The CDR3 length is 17 residues. V gave up 3 bases and J gave up 9 bases, with 24 bases separating them. In DNA, the CDR3 is TGTGCCAGCAGCTTTAAGGTGTGGCTCACGGGGGACGGTGAGCAGTTCTTC. This translates into CASSFKVWLTGDGEQFF.

This clone was detected only once. J is TRBJ2-3 and V is TRBV7-9; no clear D gene. V lost 6 bases and J 0 bases, leaving 13 bases between the germline ends. This CDR3 spans 15 amino acids. Germline lookup yields CDR1 SEHNR and CDR2 FQNEAQ (reference sequence). CDR3 nucleotides: TGTGCCAGCAGTAAAGGAGTTATCAGCACAGATACGCAGTATTTT. The encoded protein is CASSKGVISTDTQYF.

V usage is TRBV27 and J usage is TRBJ2-7; TRBD1 agrees at 9 bases. The CDR3 runs 13 residues. Germline CDR1 is MNHEY and CDR2 is SMNVEV (reference sequence). Trimming cost V 7 bases and J 3 bases; bases outside gene matches: 4. The CDR3 DNA reads TGTGCCAGCACAGGGACAGGGTTCTACGAGCAGTACTTC. Translation gives CASTGTGFYEQYF.

This clone was observed a handful of times. This chain links TRBV18 with TRBJ2-3; either TRBD1 or TRBD2 may supply D (5 bases each). The CDR3 has 18 residues. Germline V gene lookup returns CDR1 KGHSH and CDR2 LQKENI. Between the trimmed V and J ends, which lost 4 bases and 0 bases, there was a span of 20 bases. The CDR3 loop is CASSRIRDRSSSTDTQYF. As DNA, the CDR3 is TGTGCCAGCTCACGAATTCGGGACCGCTCCTCTAGCACAGATACGCAGTATTTT.

The rearrangement links TRBV7-3 to TRBJ2-6, with D unresolved. The CDR3 is 15 residues long. Germline V lookup: CDR1 SGHTA, CDR2 FQGTGA. Trimming took 4 bases from V and 5 from J, leaving 12 bases between them. Here the CDR3 reads CASSSPGPRANVLTF. DNA of the CDR3: TGTGCCAGCAGCTCCCCCGGGCCCCGGGCCAACGTCCTGACTTTC.

V usage is TRBV6-5 and J usage is TRBJ2-2; D might be TRBD1 (5 bases). CDR1 is MNHEY, CDR2 SVGAGI, per germline. V lost 1 base and J lost 5, with 11 bases in between. The CDR3 contains 15 residues. The CDR3 sequence: CASSYFQGGTGELFF. The CDR3 nucleotides read TGTGCCAGCAGTTACTTTCAGGGTGGGACCGGGGAGCTGTTTTTT.

The chain combines TRBV21-1 with TRBJ2-6; the DNA was not used to check the table's D call, TRBD1. TRBV21-1 is a documented pseudogene. The CDR3 spans 17 residues. DNA of the CDR3: TGTGCCAGCACTTTGGGACAGGGGGAATCTGGGGCCAACGTCCTGACTTTC. Translation: CASTLGQGESGANVLTF.

The DNA of the CDR3 is TGTGCCAGCAGTTCCCCTACCACACCGGGACAGGGGTACGAACTGTTTTTT. Translating gives CASSSPTTPGQGYELFF. The chain joins TRBV28 to TRBJ1-4, with 10 bases lining up with TRBD1. Germline V gives CDR1 MDHEN, CDR2 SYDVKM. The CDR3 consists of 17 residues. The J segment lost 12 bases and the V segment lost 4 bases, leaving 17 bases of the junction unmatched.